Described below is a single TCR beta chain sequence and its context. The CDR3 consists of 11 residues. Between the trimmed V and J ends, which lost 4 bases and 2 bases, there was a span of 4 bases. Germline V gene data show CDR1 as SQVTM and CDR2 as ANQGSEA. The data originate from a study of cytomegalovirus exposure and HLA in healthy donors. Vbeta (60) and Jbeta (13) primers were used in the PCR. The repertoire was sequenced with immunoSEQ multiplex PCR; TCRdb's copy has only in-frame clones and lacks some. Among 130,000 to 150,000 clones, just under 85% were seen once, and the ten largest hold more than 4%.

Sample: PBMCs. This TCR was recovered from a man aged 35 to 55 in good health and CMV-seropositive. The rearrangement uses TRBV29-1 and TRBJ2-3; D ambiguous. Here the CDR3 reads CSVAVTDTQYF. The CDR3 DNA follows: TGCAGCGTTGCAGTCACAGATACGCAGTATTTT.